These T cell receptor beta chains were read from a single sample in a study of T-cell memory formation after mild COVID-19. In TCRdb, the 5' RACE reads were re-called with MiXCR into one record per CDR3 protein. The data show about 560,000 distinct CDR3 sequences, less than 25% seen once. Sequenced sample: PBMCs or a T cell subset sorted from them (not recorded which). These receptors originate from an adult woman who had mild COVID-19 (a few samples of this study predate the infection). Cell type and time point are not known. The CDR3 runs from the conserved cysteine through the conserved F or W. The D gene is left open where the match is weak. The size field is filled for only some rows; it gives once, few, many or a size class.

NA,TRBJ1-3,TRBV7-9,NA,CASVQASGNTIYF,TGTGCCAGCGTGCAAGCTTCTGGAAACACCATATATTTT
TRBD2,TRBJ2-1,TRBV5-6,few,CASSFGGGNNEQFF,TGTGCCAGCAGCTTCGGCGGGGGAAACAATGAGCAGTTCTTC
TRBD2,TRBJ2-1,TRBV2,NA,CASSEWGTSGGSSYNEQFF,TGTGCCAGCAGTGAGTGGGGGACTAGCGGGGGTAGCTCCTACAATGAGCAGTTCTTC
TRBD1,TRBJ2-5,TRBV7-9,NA,CASSPPRQGAIIGETQYF,TGTGCCAGCAGCCCTCCGAGACAGGGGGCAATTATCGGGGAGACCCAGTACTTC
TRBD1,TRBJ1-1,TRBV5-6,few,CASSLGTGPNTEAFF,TGTGCCAGCAGCTTGGGGACAGGACCGAACACTGAAGCTTTCTTT
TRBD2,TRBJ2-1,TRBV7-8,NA,CASSLDGTGGQNEQFF,TGTGCCAGCAGCTTAGACGGAACGGGGGGTCAAAATGAGCAGTTCTTC
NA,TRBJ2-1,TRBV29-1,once,CSVELHNEQFF,TGCAGCGTTGAATTGCACAATGAGCAGTTCTTC
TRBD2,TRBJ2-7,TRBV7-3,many,CASSAGTSGTYEQYF,TGTGCCAGCAGCGCAGGGACTAGCGGCACCTACGAGCAGTACTTC
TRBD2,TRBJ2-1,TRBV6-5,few,CASSTLAGVYNEQFF,TGTGCCAGCAGTACTCTAGCGGGAGTCTACAATGAGCAGTTCTTC
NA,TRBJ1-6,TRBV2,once,CASKWEGGSPLHF,TGTGCCAGCAAATGGGAGGGTGGTTCACCCCTCCACTTT
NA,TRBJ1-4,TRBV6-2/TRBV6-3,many,CASSLGTRNEKLFF,TGTGCCAGCAGTTTGGGGACGAGGAATGAAAAACTGTTTTTT
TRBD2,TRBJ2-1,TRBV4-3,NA,CASSQVVAGGLNEQFF,TGCGCCAGCAGCCAAGTGGTAGCGGGAGGGCTTAATGAGCAGTTCTTC
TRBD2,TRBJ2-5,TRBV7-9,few,CASSLPYGRESETQYF,TGTGCCAGCAGCTTACCATACGGGAGGGAATCGGAGACCCAGTACTTC
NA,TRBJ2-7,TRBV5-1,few,CASSLDGGLYEQYF,TGCGCCAGCAGCTTGGATGGGGGCCTCTACGAGCAGTACTTC
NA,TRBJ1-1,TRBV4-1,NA,CASSQVLRGNTEAFF,TGCGCCAGCAGCCAAGTGTTACGGGGGAACACTGAAGCTTTCTTT
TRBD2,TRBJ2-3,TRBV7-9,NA,CASSQGRVFADTQYF,TGTGCCAGCAGCCAAGGGAGGGTTTTCGCAGATACGCAGTATTTT
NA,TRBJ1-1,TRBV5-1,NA,CASSDPTGTEGKAFF,TGCGCCAGCAGCGACCCGACCGGGACCGAGGGGAAAGCTTTCTTT
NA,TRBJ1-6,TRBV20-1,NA,CSATTRGPGRAYNSPLHF,TGCAGTGCTACTACTCGAGGTCCGGGGCGCGCCTATAATTCACCCCTCCACTTT
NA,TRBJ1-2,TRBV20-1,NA,CSAVLPGGEYGYTF,TGCAGTGCCGTTCTCCCCGGCGGGGAGTATGGCTACACCTTC
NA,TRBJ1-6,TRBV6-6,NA,CASSSPGSPNNSPLHF,TGTGCCAGCAGTTCCCCGGGCAGCCCAAATAATTCACCCCTCCACTTT
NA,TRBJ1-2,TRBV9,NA,CASSVRGSSPYGYTF,TGTGCCAGCAGCGTAAGGGGATCGAGCCCATATGGCTACACCTTC
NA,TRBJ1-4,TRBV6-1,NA,CASSEEGSGEKLFF,TGTGCCAGCAGTGAAGAGGGGTCGGGTGAAAAACTGTTTTTT
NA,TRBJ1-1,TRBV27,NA,CASSPPLGVAFF,TGTGCCAGCAGTCCCCCCTTAGGAGTAGCTTTCTTT
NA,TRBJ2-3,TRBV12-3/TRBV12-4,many,CASSFSGADTQYF,TGTGCCAGCAGTTTTTCGGGGGCAGATACGCAGTATTTT
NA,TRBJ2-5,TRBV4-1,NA,CASSQGRVGGETQYF,TGCGCCAGCAGCCAGGGCAGGGTGGGAGGAGAGACCCAGTACTTC
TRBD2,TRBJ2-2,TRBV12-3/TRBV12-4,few,CASSPSRTSWKSTGELFF,TGTGCCAGCAGCCCCAGTAGGACTAGCTGGAAATCCACCGGGGAGCTGTTTTTT
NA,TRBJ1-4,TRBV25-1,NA,CASSEDGRRLFF,TGTGCCAGCAGTGAAGACGGGCGCAGACTGTTTTTT
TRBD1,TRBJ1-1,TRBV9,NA,CASSDNRDRGSNTEAFF,TGTGCCAGCAGCGATAACCGGGACAGGGGGTCTAACACTGAAGCTTTCTTT
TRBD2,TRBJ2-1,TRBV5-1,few,CASKNGTSGFDEQFF,TGCGCCAGTAAGAACGGGACTAGCGGATTCGATGAGCAGTTCTTC
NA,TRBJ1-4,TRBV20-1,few,CSARDRAGKTEKLFF,TGCAGTGCTAGAGATCGGGCAGGGAAGACAGAAAAACTGTTTTTT
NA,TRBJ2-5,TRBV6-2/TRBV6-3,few,CASSSDSEETQYF,TGTGCCAGCAGTTCAGACAGTGAAGAGACCCAGTACTTC
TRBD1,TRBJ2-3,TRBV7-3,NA,CASSLLPGQGITDTQYF,TGTGCCAGCAGCTTATTGCCTGGACAGGGTATAACAGATACGCAGTATTTT
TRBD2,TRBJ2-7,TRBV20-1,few,CSARALSGGVYEQYF,TGCAGTGCTAGAGCCCTTAGCGGGGGGGTCTACGAGCAGTACTTC
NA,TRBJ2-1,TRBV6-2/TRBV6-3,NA,CASSYDGIGGEQFF,TGTGCCAGCAGTTACGACGGGATCGGAGGTGAGCAGTTCTTC
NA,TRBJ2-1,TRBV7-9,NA,CASSSWHNEQFF,TGTGCCAGCAGCTCCTGGCACAATGAGCAGTTCTTC
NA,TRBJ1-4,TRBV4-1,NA,CASSFLAGEKLFF,TGCGCCAGCAGCTTCCTGGCGGGGGAAAAACTGTTTTTT
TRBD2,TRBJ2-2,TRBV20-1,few,CSAGDYNTGELFF,TGCAGTGCTGGGGACTATAACACCGGGGAGCTGTTTTTT
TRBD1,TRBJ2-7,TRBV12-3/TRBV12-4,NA,CASRGSGQGSTYEQYF,TGTGCCAGCAGGGGTTCGGGACAGGGGTCTACCTACGAGCAGTACTTC
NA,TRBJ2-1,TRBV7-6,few,CASSLAGPTTGRSNNEQFF,TGTGCCAGCAGCTTAGCGGGCCCCACAACAGGGAGGAGTAACAATGAGCAGTTCTTC
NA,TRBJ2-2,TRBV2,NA,CASSLQGSNTGELFF,TGTGCCAGCAGTTTACAGGGCTCGAACACCGGGGAGCTGTTTTTT
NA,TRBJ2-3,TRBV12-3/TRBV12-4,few,CASSFMRLADTQYF,TGTGCCAGCAGCTTCATGCGACTGGCAGATACGCAGTATTTT
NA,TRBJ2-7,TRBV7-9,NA,CASSLNPYGGGYEQYF,TGTGCCAGCAGCTTAAACCCCTATGGGGGAGGCTACGAGCAGTACTTC
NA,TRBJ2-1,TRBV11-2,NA,CASRSHYNEQFF,TGTGCCAGCCGGTCCCACTACAATGAGCAGTTCTTC
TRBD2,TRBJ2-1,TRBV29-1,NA,CSVVSGSHYNEQFF,TGCAGCGTAGTAAGCGGGAGCCACTACAATGAGCAGTTCTTC
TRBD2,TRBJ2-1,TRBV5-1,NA,CASSSSGTKHNEQFF,TGCGCCAGCAGCTCATCGGGGACTAAGCACAATGAGCAGTTCTTC
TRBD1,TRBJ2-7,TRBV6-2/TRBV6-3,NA,CASSYLGTGNYEQYF,TGTGCCAGCAGTTATTTAGGGACAGGGAACTACGAGCAGTACTTC
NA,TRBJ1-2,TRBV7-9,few,CASSSNLRDHYGYTF,TGTGCCAGCAGCTCGAACCTCAGGGATCACTATGGCTACACCTTC